Listed below are T cell receptor beta chains from one sample, sequenced in a study of T cell clones after liver transplantation. The protocol was immunoSEQ multiplex PCR, while the TCRdb copy is restricted to in-frame clones and leaves out a portion. The sample includes 15,000 or so clones, roughly 84% seen only once; the top ten take 28%. The material sequenced was CD8+ T cells from blood, taken approximately 43 months after liver transplant. The receptors stem from a human patient who received a liver transplant. Some of the T cells might come from the graft donor. CDR3s include the opening cysteine and the closing phenylalanine or tryptophan. A D gene is named only where the DNA matches it firmly. Size is stated for part of the rows, as once, few or many counts, or as a class when the clone is expanded.

d_gene	v_gene	j_gene	abundance	CDR3nt	CDR3aa
-	TRBV4-3	TRBJ2-7	-	TGCGCCAGCAGCCAAGATTGGCCCTCGGCCTACGAGCAGTACTTC	CASSQDWPSAYEQYF
-	TRBV19	TRBJ1-1	-	TGTGCCAGTAGTATCGCTGGCAGCGAAGCTTTCTTT	CASSIAGSEAFF
-	TRBV6-5	TRBJ1-5	once	TGTGCCAGCAGTTCGAGGGGCAATCAGCCCCAGCATTTT	CASSSRGNQPQHF
TRBD2	TRBV4-1	TRBJ2-2	-	TGCGCCAGCAGCCGAGACGGGGGGGCGGGCACCGGGGAGCTGTTTTTT	CASSRDGGAGTGELFF
-	TRBV27	TRBJ1-1	-	TGTGCCAGCAGTTCCCCGGACCGGAACACTGAAGCTTTCTTT	CASSSPDRNTEAFF
-	TRBV29-1	TRBJ2-3	-	TGCAGTCAGGGGGGGCAGAGCACAGATACGCAGTATTTT	CSQGGQSTDTQYF
-	TRBV13	TRBJ2-2	-	TGTGCCAGCAGCCTTGGGGTCTCCGGGGAGCTGTTTTTT	CASSLGVSGELFF
-	TRBV9	TRBJ1-2	once	TGTGCCAGCAGCCCAGGCTACACCTTC	CASSPGYTF
-	TRBV6-1	TRBJ2-7	-	TGTGCCAGCAGTGTGTGGGGACAAAACTACGAGCAGTACTTC	CASSVWGQNYEQYF
-	TRBV4-2	TRBJ2-7	-	TGTGCCAGCAGCCCGGGAGTCTACGAGCAGTACTTC	CASSPGVYEQYF